These 5 T cell receptor beta chains were all obtained from the same sample, sequenced in a study of cytomegalovirus exposure and HLA in healthy donors. PCR used 60 Vbeta primers and 13 Jbeta primers. TCRdb keeps only in-frame clones here, not all; method: immunoSEQ multiplex PCR. The sample includes under 200,000 clones, roughly 80% of them seen just once. The sample was PBMCs. The receptors originated from a man in his forties or fifties in good health and CMV-seronegative.

This clone has more than one count but fewer than ten. This chain connects TRBV6-5 to TRBJ1-6; D perhaps matches TRBD1 (6 bases). Trimming took off 4 bases at V and 9 bases at J, with 16 bases between the two ends. This CDR3 has 15 residues. Germline values: CDR1 MNHEY, CDR2 SVGAGI. The CDR3 DNA sequence: TGTGCCAGCAGTTCCATCGGACAGTTGACTTCACCCCTCCACTTT. It codes for CASSSIGQLTSPLHF.

This rearrangement joins TRBV4-1 to TRBJ1-3; perhaps TRBD1 as D (5 bases). The CDR3 totals 15 residues. Trimming cost V 6 bases and J 3 bases, with 15 bases left between them. Germline V gene lookup returns CDR1 MGHRA and CDR2 YSYEKL. The chain's CDR3 is CASSLGLGDGNTIYF. The DNA for the CDR3 is TGCGCCAGCAGTCTGGGACTGGGGGATGGAAACACCATATATTTT.

The gene calls are TRBV6-5 and TRBJ2-5, with 7 bases fitting TRBD1. CDR1 is MNHEY and CDR2 is SVGAGI in the germline V gene. Unmatched junction bases numbered 7, after V lost 7 bases and J lost 5 bases. The CDR3 has 13 residues. CDR3: CASNRQGRETQYF. CDR3 coding DNA: TGTGCCAGCAACCGACAGGGTCGGGAGACCCAGTACTTC.

This chain joins TRBV6-5 and TRBJ1-5, with D maybe TRBD1 (6 bases). V lost 6 bases to trimming and J lost 6 bases, with 12 bases between them. Germline CDR1 is MNHEY and CDR2 is SVGAGI. The CDR3 runs 13 residues. CDR3 in DNA: TGTGCCAGCAGCCTCGACAGGTTTCAGCCCCAGCATTTT. Translation: CASSLDRFQPQHF.

V and J are TRBV18 and TRBJ2-7; no firm D call. The length of the CDR3 is 14 residues. V gave up 2 bases and J gave up 3 bases, with 11 bases separating them. Per germline, CDR1 KGHSH and CDR2 LQKENI. The CDR3 DNA follows: TGTGCCAGCTCACCAGGGCAGCTGGGCTACGAGCAGTACTTC. It translates to CASSPGQLGYEQYF. Looking up the rest from reference TRBV18 and TRBJ2-7 gives the full variable domain: NAGVMQNPRHLVRRRGQEARLRCSPMKGHSHVYWYRQLPEEGLKFMVYLQKENIIDESGMPKERFSAEFPKEGPSILRIQQVVRGDSAAYFCASSPGQLGYEQYFGPGTRLTVT.